Below, 17 T cell receptor beta chains from the same sample are listed, as sequenced in a study of blood T cells in healthy people across ages. Together with a sample-barcoded 5' primer, a J-beta primer mix was included in a second PCR lasting about 7 to 11 cycles. From the 5' RACE reads, TCRdb called clonotypes with MiXCR, one entry per CDR3 protein. The sample contains some 880,000 distinct CDR3 sequences, under 40% of which appear only once. Sequencing input: blood. These receptors were obtained from a young man in good health.

This clonotype has more than one count but fewer than ten. CDR3 amino acids: CSASPIGTEAFF. The CDR3 DNA reads TGCAGTGCTAGTCCGATAGGCACTGAAGCTTTCTTT. The chain has TRBV20-1 and TRBJ1-1, with D unclear. There are 12 residues in the CDR3. V lost 3 bases to trimming and J lost 4 bases, with 9 bases between them. Germline V gene data show CDR1 as DFQATT and CDR2 as SNEGSKA (reference sequence).

In this sample, this clonotype turned up a few times. CDR3 bases: TGTGCCAGCAGTGAAGCGATTTCCTACGAGCAGTACTTC. Translation gives CASSEAISYEQYF. The V call is TRBV2, the J call TRBJ2-7; no definite D call. The CDR3 has 13 amino acids. Germline V gene sequence: CDR1 SNHLY, CDR2 FYNNEI. V was shortened by 0 bases and J by 1 base, with 4 bases between the two germline ends. Drawing the rest from reference TRBV2 and TRBJ2-7, the complete variable domain is EPEVTQTPSHQVTQMGQEVILRCVPISNHLYFYWYRQILGQKVEFLVSFYNNEISEKSEIFDDQFSVERPDGSNFTLKIRSTKLEDSAMYFCASSEAISYEQYFGPGTRLTVT.

This clonotype was seen more than once but under ten times. This chain connects TRBV14 to TRBJ2-1, with D unclear. CDR1 is SGHDN, CDR2 FVKESK, per germline. The CDR3 runs to 16 residues. V lost 1 base to trimming and J lost 9 bases, with 19 bases between them. The CDR3 sequence: CASSQGPDRLSSEQFF. CDR3 sequence (DNA): TGTGCCAGCAGCCAAGGTCCAGACCGCCTTTCTAGTGAGCAGTTCTTC.

The chain is built from TRBV5-1 and TRBJ2-3; D possibly matches TRBD1 or TRBD2 (6 bases each). V was trimmed by 0 bases and J by 5 bases, leaving 13 bases between them. CDR1 and CDR2 (germline): SGHRS, YFSETQ. The CDR3 has 15 amino acids. Here the CDR3 DNA reads TGCGCCAGCAGCTTGGAGGCAGGGGAGGTAGATACGCAGTATTTT. Its translation is CASSLEAGEVDTQYF. Filled out from reference TRBV5-1 and TRBJ2-3, the complete variable domain reads KAGVTQTPRYLIKTRGQQVTLSCSPISGHRSVSWYQQTPGQGLQFLFEYFSETQRNKGNFPGRFSGRQFSNSRSEMNVSTLELGDSALYLCASSLEAGEVDTQYFGPGTRLTVL.

With respect to this clonotype: A much more abundant neighbour one base away suggests this may be a read error. The chain combines TRBV5-5 with TRBJ2-7; D may be TRBD1 (7 bases). CDR1 is SGHKS and CDR2 is YYEKEE in the germline V gene (reference sequence). CDR3 size: 14 residues. DNA of the CDR3: TGTGCCAGCAGCTGGCGGGACAGCCCCTACGGGCAGTACTTC. This encodes CASSWRDSPYGQYF.

This clonotype was recorded at least ten times. V usage is TRBV12-3 or TRBV12-4 and J usage is TRBJ1-2; no clear D gene. V gave up 7 bases and J gave up 5 bases, with 14 bases separating them. This CDR3 has 13 amino acids. CDR3 sequence: CASTIMGTYGYTF. The CDR3 DNA is TGTGCCAGCACCATCATGGGAACTTATGGCTACACCTTC.

The V call is TRBV12-3 or TRBV12-4, the J call TRBJ1-5, with D unresolved. This CDR3 comprises 11 residues. V lost 3 bases, J lost 9 bases, and 6 bases lay in between. The CDR3 spells CASSLQGPQHF. The CDR3 nucleotides are TGTGCCAGCAGTTTGCAAGGGCCCCAGCATTTT.

The chain has TRBV29-1 and TRBJ2-4, with TRBD1 matching over 12 bases. Germline loops: CDR1 SQVTM, CDR2 ANQGSEA. V was clipped by 6 bases and J by 13 bases; unmatched bases: 13. This CDR3 is built from 14 residues. The CDR3: CSVRDRGHDNEQYF. In DNA form, the CDR3 reads TGCAGCGTACGGGACAGGGGGCACGACAATGAGCAGTACTTC.

This clonotype was found a few times. This chain links TRBV5-1 with TRBJ1-1; maybe TRBD1 (5 bases). The V gene's germline CDR1 is SGHRS and CDR2 YFSETQ. CDR3 length equals 16 residues. Trimming removed 2 bases at V and 2 bases at J, with 16 bases between. Here the CDR3 reads CASSLALGRDNTEAFF. In DNA, the CDR3 is TGCGCCAGCAGCTTAGCTTTAGGCAGGGACAACACTGAAGCTTTCTTT.

There are a few counts of this clonotype. The gene calls are TRBV20-1 and TRBJ2-5; 10 bases are a match to TRBD1. V lost 5 bases, J lost 2 bases, and 5 bases stayed unmatched. This CDR3 is 14 amino acids long. Germline values: CDR1 DFQATT, CDR2 SNEGSKA (reference sequence). The CDR3 here is CSASGQGHQETQYF. CDR3 bases: TGCAGTGCTTCGGGACAGGGGCATCAAGAGACCCAGTACTTC.

The CDR3 DNA sequence: TGCAGCGGGGCTAGGACCGACCCGAACTATGGCTACACCTTC. This translates into CSGARTDPNYGYTF. The rearrangement joins TRBV29-1 to TRBJ1-2; D unclear. Per germline, CDR1 SQVTM and CDR2 ANQGSEA. V was pared by 7 bases and J by 2 bases, with 17 bases between. CDR3 length: 14 residues. The whole variable domain, filled in from reference TRBV29-1 and TRBJ1-2, reads SAVISQKPSRDICQRGTSLTIQCQVDSQVTMMFWYRQQPGQSLTLIATANQGSEATYESGFVIDKFPISRPNLTFSTLTVSNMSPEDSSIYLCSGARTDPNYGYTFGSGTRLTVV.

This clonotype was observed a handful of times. The chain couples TRBV4-1 to TRBJ2-1; no clear D gene. Germline CDR1 and CDR2: MGHRA and YSYEKL. The CDR3 has 17 amino acids. The V gene lost 4 bases and the J gene lost 0 bases, with 16 bases spanning the gap. CDR3 amino acids: CASSRARTESSYNEQFF. The CDR3 DNA reads as TGCGCCAGCAGCCGCGCCCGGACGGAAAGCTCCTACAATGAGCAGTTCTTC.

This clonotype came up a few times. This chain connects TRBV20-1 to TRBJ1-5; weak D call: TRBD1 (6 bases). Trimming left V 7 bases short and J 3 bases short, with 19 bases between. Germline V gene data show CDR1 as DFQATT and CDR2 as SNEGSKA (reference sequence). CDR3 size: 15 residues. The CDR3, as DNA: TGCAGTGTTCCGGCCAGGGGTGGGGACAATCAGCCCCAGCATTTT. Its protein is CSVPARGGDNQPQHF.

This clonotype was observed a handful of times. The chain is built from TRBV13 and TRBJ2-2; no clear D gene. The ends were cut back, 9 bases at V and 1 base at J, with 9 bases in the middle. The CDR3 length is 13 residues. CDR1 is PRHDT and CDR2 is FYEKMQ in the germline V gene (reference sequence). The CDR3 DNA reads TGTGCCAGTTTACGCGGGAACACCGGGGAGCTGTTTTTT. It encodes CASLRGNTGELFF.

The rearrangement joins TRBV5-5 to TRBJ2-1; D ambiguous. The DNA end favors TRBJ2-7, so the J call may be wrong. CDR1 and CDR2 from the germline V gene are SGHKS and YYEKEE (reference sequence). This CDR3 is 13 amino acids long. The CDR3 protein is CASSLVPLNEQYF. CDR3 DNA sequence: TGTGCCAGCAGCTTGGTTCCCCTCAATGAGCAGTACTTC.

As concerns this clonotype: A much larger clone differs from this one at a single base, so this may be a read error. V usage is TRBV4-2 and J usage is TRBJ2-1; the D gene is possibly TRBD2 (7 bases). The germline CDR1 and CDR2 sequences are LGHNA and YNFKEQ. The CDR3 is 16 residues long. As DNA, the CDR3 is TGTGTCAGCAGCCTTGGGCGGGGGCCCTCCTACAATGAGCAGTTCTTC. Residues: CVSSLGRGPSYNEQFF.

Comment on this clonotype: Possible read error: a much larger clone is one base away. The rearrangement links TRBV29-1 to TRBJ2-7; no clear D gene. Germline V lookup: CDR1 SQVTM, CDR2 ANQGSEA. This CDR3 spans 10 amino acids. Trimming cost V 8 bases and J 6 bases, with 11 bases left between them. CDR3: CSIVETEQYF. As DNA, the CDR3 is TGCAGCATTGTTGAGACCGAGCAGTACTTC.